The rows below give T cell receptor beta chains drawn from one sample of a study of blood T cell repertoires in COVID-19. Sequencing was performed with immunoSEQ multiplex PCR; in TCRdb, only in-frame clones are kept and a portion is missing. Altogether under 300,000 clones are present, 70% to 90% being singletons, with the ten largest covering around 16%. Material for sequencing was PBMCs or T cells enriched from blood (not recorded which). The receptors originated from a man between 18 and 35 years old who had recovered from COVID-19. Both conserved end residues are part of each CDR3. A D gene is named only where the DNA matches it firmly. Not every row has a clone size; where given, it reads once, few, many or a size class.

J gene | clone size | D gene | V gene | CDR3 DNA | CDR3 protein
TRBJ2-7 | - | - | TRBV10-3 | TGTGCCATCAAAGACAGCTCCTACGAGCAGTACTTC | CAIKDSSYEQYF
TRBJ2-5 | - | - | TRBV5-4 | TGTGCCAGCACCCGGCAGGCGCCGCCACCCCACCAAGAGACCCAGTACTTC | CASTRQAPPPHQETQYF
TRBJ2-7 | - | - | TRBV30 | TGTGCCTGTAGCTTGGGGGCAGGGGAGAACGAGCAGTACTTC | CACSLGAGENEQYF
TRBJ1-5 | - | - | TRBV27 | TGTGCCAGCAGTTTGGTGTGGGGGGATCAGCCCCAGCATTTT | CASSLVWGDQPQHF
TRBJ2-2 | - | - | TRBV11-3 | TGTGCCAGCAGCTTAGGAGGGACCACAGGGAGCACCGGGGAGCTGTTTTTT | CASSLGGTTGSTGELFF
TRBJ1-6 | once | - | TRBV3-1/TRBV3-2 | TGTGCCAGCAGCCAGGGCCATAGCTCCTATAATTCACCCCTCCACTTT | CASSQGHSSYNSPLHF
TRBJ2-3 | - | - | TRBV27 | TGTGCCAGCAGTTCGGCGGGGGCCACAGATACGCAGTATTTT | CASSSAGATDTQYF
TRBJ1-3 | - | - | TRBV10-3 | TGTGCCATCAGTGAGTCTTCAGGGCGAAGAAATGGAAACACCATATATTTT | CAISESSGRRNGNTIYF
TRBJ1-1 | - | TRBD1 | TRBV28 | TGTGCCAGCAGCCCTTCCCGACAGGGGCCCATCAACACTGAAGCTTTCTTT | CASSPSRQGPINTEAFF
TRBJ1-3 | - | - | TRBV11-2 | TGTGCCAGCAGCTTAGATATCGCCCAGGGTGCCATCTCTGGAAACACCATATATTTT | CASSLDIAQGAISGNTIYF
TRBJ2-3 | - | - | TRBV28 | TGTGCCAGCAGCCAGTACAGGGAACATACGCAGTATTTT | CASSQYREHTQYF
TRBJ2-3 | - | - | TRBV4-1 | TGCGCCAGCAGCCACCCCCTCAGGGTGGACACAGATACGCAGTATTTT | CASSHPLRVDTDTQYF
TRBJ1-2 | - | - | TRBV6-5 | TGTGCCAGCAGTTACTCGAGTAGCTATGGCTACACCTTC | CASSYSSSYGYTF
TRBJ2-5 | - | - | TRBV2 | TGTGCCAGTTCACGGGGAGAGACCCAGTACTTC | CASSRGETQYF
TRBJ1-2 | - | - | TRBV28 | TGTGCCAGCAGTTTACGCAAGCAACTGGCGGCGAGTGGCTACACCTTC | CASSLRKQLAASGYTF
TRBJ1-3 | - | - | TRBV27 | TGTGCCAGCAGTGCGGGGTTCTCTGGAAACACCATATATTTT | CASSAGFSGNTIYF
TRBJ2-3 | - | TRBD2 | TRBV9 | TGTGCCAGCAGCGTAGGACTAGCGTTCATCACAGATACGCAGTATTTT | CASSVGLAFITDTQYF
TRBJ1-1 | - | - | TRBV6-5 | TGTGCCAGCCCAAGACCGGAGGTTACTGAAGCTTTCTTT | CASPRPEVTEAFF
TRBJ2-3 | - | TRBD1 | TRBV6-5 | TGTGCCAGCAGCGGGACAGGGAGGTTAGATACGCAGTATTTT | CASSGTGRLDTQYF
TRBJ2-3 | - | TRBD2 | TRBV7-2 | TGTGCCAGCAGCTTAGGGGGACTAGCGGGCCTCGATACGCAGTATTTT | CASSLGGLAGLDTQYF
TRBJ2-7 | - | TRBD2 | TRBV28 | TGTGCCAGCAGGGCGGGGGGCTCCTACGAGCAGTACTTC | CASRAGGSYEQYF
TRBJ1-1 | - | - | TRBV6-5 | TGTGCCAGCAGCCATGGACAGTCCAACACTGAAGCTTTCTTT | CASSHGQSNTEAFF
TRBJ2-1 | - | TRBD2 | TRBV27 | TGTGCCAGCAGTTTAGCTACTAGCGGGATAGTCAATGAGCAGTTCTTC | CASSLATSGIVNEQFF
TRBJ2-1 | - | - | TRBV5-1 | TGCGCCAGCAGCTTGCGGGGTTCGCCGCCCTCCTACAATGAGCAGTTCTTC | CASSLRGSPPSYNEQFF
TRBJ1-4 | - | - | TRBV3-1/TRBV3-2 | TGTGCCAGCAGCCACCGTGGAGGGGCTAATGAAAAACTGTTTTTT | CASSHRGGANEKLFF
TRBJ2-3 | - | TRBD1 | TRBV7-2 | TGTGCCAGCAGGACAGGGGCTAGCACAGATACGCAGTATTTT | CASRTGASTDTQYF
TRBJ2-3 | - | TRBD2 | TRBV9 | TGTGCCAGCAGCGTGACTAGCGCCGAAGATACGCAGTATTTT | CASSVTSAEDTQYF
TRBJ2-1 | once | - | TRBV29-1 | TGCAGCGTTGGCGGGGGCCAAATCAATGAGCAGTTCTTC | CSVGGGQINEQFF
TRBJ1-1 | - | - | TRBV6-5 | TGTGCCAGCTCCCTTGCGGTTTTGAACACTGAAGCTTTCTTT | CASSLAVLNTEAFF
TRBJ2-1 | - | TRBD2 | TRBV25-1 | TGTGCCAGCCGTGAGACTAGCGGGATTTACAATGAGCAGTTCTTC | CASRETSGIYNEQFF
TRBJ1-6 | - | TRBD1 | TRBV3-1/TRBV3-2 | TGTGCCAGCAGCCATAGACAGGGGAAGAATTCACCCCTCCACTTT | CASSHRQGKNSPLHF
TRBJ2-7 | - | TRBD1 | TRBV7-3 | TGTGCCAGCAGCCCGGGACAGACCTACGAGCAGTACTTC | CASSPGQTYEQYF
TRBJ2-5 | - | TRBD2 | TRBV5-1 | TGCGCCAGCAGCCTAGCGGGGTCACAAGAGACCCAGTACTTC | CASSLAGSQETQYF
TRBJ1-5 | - | - | TRBV11-2 | TGTGCCAGCAGCTTAGAACCGGGGCAGCCCCAGCATTTT | CASSLEPGQPQHF
TRBJ2-7 | - | - | TRBV4-1 | TGCGCCAGCAGCCAAGCAGGGGGGATCCACGAGCAGTACTTC | CASSQAGGIHEQYF
TRBJ1-5 | once | TRBD1 | TRBV7-2 | TGTGCCAGCAGCTCCTCTCCAGGGGGCGACCAGCCCCAGCATTTT | CASSSSPGGDQPQHF
TRBJ2-7 | - | TRBD2 | TRBV28 | TGTGCCAGCAGTCAACTTAGGGGGGGACTAGCGGGAGCCTACGAGCAGTACTTC | CASSQLRGGLAGAYEQYF
TRBJ2-7 | once | TRBD1 | TRBV18 | TGTGCCAGCTCACCCCCGGGACAGCCCTACGAGCAGTACTTC | CASSPPGQPYEQYF
TRBJ2-1 | - | TRBD1 | TRBV24-1 | TGTGCCACCAGTCAGACTCAGGGGGCCCTCTCCTACAATGAGCAGTTCTTC | CATSQTQGALSYNEQFF
TRBJ1-1 | - | TRBD1 | TRBV11-1 | TGTGCCAGCAGCCACTATATAGGACAGGGTAACACTGAAGCTTTCTTT | CASSHYIGQGNTEAFF
TRBJ1-6 | few | - | TRBV6-5 | TGTGCCAGCAGGACGGGACAATGGGATTCACCCCTCCACTTT | CASRTGQWDSPLHF
TRBJ1-2 | - | - | TRBV7-6 | TGTGCCAGCAGCCCCAGGGGTTTCAGCTATGGCTACACCTTC | CASSPRGFSYGYTF
TRBJ2-5 | once | - | TRBV7-2 | TGTGCCAGCAGCTTAGGAGGGTTTGGGGAGACCCAGTACTTC | CASSLGGFGETQYF
TRBJ1-1 | - | - | TRBV13 | TGTGCCAGCAGCTTAGGGGGGGCCCAAGCTTTCTTT | CASSLGGAQAFF
TRBJ2-5 | - | TRBD2 | TRBV10-2 | TGCGCCAGCAGACTAGCGGGAGGAGAGACCCAGTACTTC | CASRLAGGETQYF
TRBJ2-3 | - | - | TRBV27 | TGTGCCAGCAGTTTAATCCAGGGCACCAGCACAGATACGCAGTATTTT | CASSLIQGTSTDTQYF
TRBJ1-5 | - | - | TRBV6-6 | TGTGCCAGCACCCAGGGGTGGGGCGATCAGCCCCAGCATTTT | CASTQGWGDQPQHF
TRBJ2-5 | - | TRBD2 | TRBV10-3 | TGTGCCATCAGCGCGGGACTAGCCCAAGAGACCCAGTACTTC | CAISAGLAQETQYF
TRBJ1-5 | - | TRBD1 | TRBV7-2 | TGTGCCAGCAGCTCGGACAGGAATCAGCCCCAGCATTTT | CASSSDRNQPQHF
TRBJ2-5 | - | - | TRBV3-1/TRBV3-2 | TGTGCCAGCAGCCAAGTGGGGGGGGCCGGCGAGACCCAGTACTTC | CASSQVGGAGETQYF